The clone carrying this TCR beta chain was seen at least ten times. Its antigen is not known. The CDR3 length is 14 residues. Germline CDR1 SGHVS, CDR2 FNYEAQ. The V gene lost 5 bases and the J gene lost 4 bases, with 12 bases spanning the gap. These data originate in a study of early T cells in non-severe SARS-CoV-2 infection. Turning to the study itself: Chains were unpaired, as sequencing was done on bulk RNA from unsorted whole blood.

Study-level points and caveats: VDJdb matches were skewed toward anti-spike CD8 T cell responses.

Unique molecular identifier tags were affixed to discrete cDNA molecules. TCRdb redid the calling of the 5' RACE reads with MiXCR, one entry per CDR3 protein. Here the sample spans 40,000 to 55,000 distinct CDR3 sequences, roughly 6.6% being singletons. The chain couples TRBV7-6 to TRBJ1-3; D remains ambiguous. The origin of this receptor is an adult who was a healthcare worker with PCR-confirmed SARS-CoV-2 infection or an uninfected control (not recorded which). Here the sequenced sample was whole blood, taken at baseline. The DNA for the CDR3 is TGTGCCAGCAGCCGGGGTGGGTCAGGAAACACCATATATTTT. Amino acids: CASSRGGSGNTIYF.